This T cell receptor beta chain came from a study of shared clonotypes between healthy human individuals. General study findings and limits: Sequencing depth was a factor that was expected to affect clonotype sharing among donors.

With respect to this clone: Its antigen is not known.

Assay used: immunoSEQ multiplex PCR; TCRdb lists only in-frame clones, some missing. The sample holds nearly 750,000 clones; over 60% are singletons and the top ten take 1.8%. This CDR3 comprises 13 residues. V lost 0 bases and J 5 bases, leaving 6 bases between the germline ends. CDR1 and CDR2 from the germline V gene are LNHNV and YYDKDF (reference sequence). The chain joins TRBV15 to TRBJ2-3; D gene ambiguous. The sample comprised memory CD4+ T cells sorted from blood. The subset here: CD45RA-negative fraction. This TCR was recovered from a woman aged 30 to 39 in good health. The CDR3 is CATSRDWVDTQYF. Here the CDR3 DNA reads TGTGCCACCAGCAGAGATTGGGTAGATACGCAGTATTTT.